The 3 T cell receptor beta chains below all came from one sample that was sequenced in a study of shared clonotypes between healthy human individuals. Clones were sequenced by immunoSEQ multiplex PCR, and TCRdb holds only the in-frame ones, with some missing. The sample yields about 2.2 million clones, roughly 93% seen once. Positive CCR7 selection of CD45RO-negative cells yielded the naive CD8 cells, and terminally differentiated effector memory CD45RA+ cells were excluded. Sequenced material: naive CD8+ T cells from PBMCs. Receptors originate from a man aged 18 to 35 in good health. Some clones in this sample may be carry-over from other donors' samples.

This chain uses TRBV4-1 with TRBJ2-7, with 11 bases aligning to TRBD2. J was trimmed by 0 bases and V by 3 bases; bases with no gene match: 7. The V gene's germline CDR1 is MGHRA and CDR2 YSYEKL. The CDR3 consists of 17 residues. Here the CDR3 DNA reads TGCGCCAGCAGCCATGATGGGACTAGCGGCCTCTCCTACGAGCAGTACTTC. This codes for CASSHDGTSGLSYEQYF.

The gene calls are TRBV30 and TRBJ1-1; tentatively, D is TRBD1 (6 bases). Trimming stripped 0 bases from V and 5 bases from J, with 10 bases between. The CDR3 has 13 amino acids. Germline V gene sequence: CDR1 GTSNPN, CDR2 SVGIG (reference sequence). The CDR3 DNA follows: TGTGCCTGGAGTGTAGGGGGAAAAACTGAAGCTTTCTTT. It is translated as CAWSVGGKTEAFF.

As regards this clone: The sample has other DNA sequences that encode this CDR3 too. This rearrangement joins TRBV27 to TRBJ1-1; tentative D call: TRBD1 (5 bases). V was clipped by 6 bases and J by 0 bases, with 14 bases between them. The germline V gene has CDR1 MNHEY and CDR2 SMNVEV (reference sequence). There are 15 residues in the CDR3. The CDR3 region has the DNA TGTGCCAGCAGCTACCGGGGGGGGTTGAACACTGAAGCTTTCTTT. As protein: CASSYRGGLNTEAFF.